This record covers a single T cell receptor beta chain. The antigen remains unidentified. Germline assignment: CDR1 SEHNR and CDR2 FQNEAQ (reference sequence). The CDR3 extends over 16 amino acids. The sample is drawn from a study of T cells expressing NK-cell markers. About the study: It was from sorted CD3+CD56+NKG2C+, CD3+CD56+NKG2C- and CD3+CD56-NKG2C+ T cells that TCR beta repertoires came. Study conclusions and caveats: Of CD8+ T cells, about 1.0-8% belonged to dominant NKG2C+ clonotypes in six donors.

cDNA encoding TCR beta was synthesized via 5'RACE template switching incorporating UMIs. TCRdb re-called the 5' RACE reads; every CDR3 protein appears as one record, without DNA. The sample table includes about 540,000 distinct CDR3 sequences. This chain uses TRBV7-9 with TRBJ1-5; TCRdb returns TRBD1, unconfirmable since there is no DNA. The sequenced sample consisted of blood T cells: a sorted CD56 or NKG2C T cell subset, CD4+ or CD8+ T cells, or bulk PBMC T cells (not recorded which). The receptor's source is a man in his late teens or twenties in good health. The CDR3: CASSGGKRDSNQPQHF. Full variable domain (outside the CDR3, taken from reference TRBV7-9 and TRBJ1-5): DTGVSQNPRHKITKRGQNVTFRCDPISEHNRLYWYRQTLGQGPEFLTYFQNEAQLEKSRLLSDRFSAERPKGSFSTLEIQRTEQGDSAMYLCASSGGKRDSNQPQHFGDGTRLSIL.